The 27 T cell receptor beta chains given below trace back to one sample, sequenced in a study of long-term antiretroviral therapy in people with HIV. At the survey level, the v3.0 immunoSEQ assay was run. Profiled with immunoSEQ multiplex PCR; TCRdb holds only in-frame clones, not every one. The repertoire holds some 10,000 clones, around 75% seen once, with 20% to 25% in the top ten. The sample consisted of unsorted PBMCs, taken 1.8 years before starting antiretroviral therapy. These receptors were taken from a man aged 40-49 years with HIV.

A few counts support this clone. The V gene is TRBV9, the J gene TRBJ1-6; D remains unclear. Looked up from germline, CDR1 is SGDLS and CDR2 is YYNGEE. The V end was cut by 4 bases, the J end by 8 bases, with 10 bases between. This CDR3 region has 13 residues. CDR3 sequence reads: CASSISSDSPLHF. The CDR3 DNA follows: TGTGCCAGCAGCATTAGTTCTGATTCACCCCTCCACTTT.

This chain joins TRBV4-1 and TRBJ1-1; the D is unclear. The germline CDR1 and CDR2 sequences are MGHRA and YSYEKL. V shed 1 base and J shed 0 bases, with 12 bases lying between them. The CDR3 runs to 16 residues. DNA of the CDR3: TGCGCCAGCAGCCAAGTTACAGCATCCATGAACACTGAAGCTTTCTTT. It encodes CASSQVTASMNTEAFF.

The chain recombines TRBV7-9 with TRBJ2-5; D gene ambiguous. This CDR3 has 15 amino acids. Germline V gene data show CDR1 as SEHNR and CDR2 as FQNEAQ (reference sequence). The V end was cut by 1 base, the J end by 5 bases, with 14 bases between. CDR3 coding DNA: TGTGCCAGCAGCTTAGGGTCAGCTGGGGTCGAGACCCAGTACTTC. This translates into CASSLGSAGVETQYF.

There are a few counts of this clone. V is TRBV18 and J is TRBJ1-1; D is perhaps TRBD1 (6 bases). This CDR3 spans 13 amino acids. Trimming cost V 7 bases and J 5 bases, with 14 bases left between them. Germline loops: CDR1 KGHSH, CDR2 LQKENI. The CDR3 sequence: CASYTNRDTEAFF. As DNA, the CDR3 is TGTGCCAGCTACACTAACAGGGATACTGAAGCTTTCTTT. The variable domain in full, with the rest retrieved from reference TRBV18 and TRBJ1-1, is NAGVMQNPRHLVRRRGQEARLRCSPMKGHSHVYWYRQLPEEGLKFMVYLQKENIIDESGMPKERFSAEFPKEGPSILRIQQVVRGDSAAYFCASYTNRDTEAFFGQGTRLTVV.

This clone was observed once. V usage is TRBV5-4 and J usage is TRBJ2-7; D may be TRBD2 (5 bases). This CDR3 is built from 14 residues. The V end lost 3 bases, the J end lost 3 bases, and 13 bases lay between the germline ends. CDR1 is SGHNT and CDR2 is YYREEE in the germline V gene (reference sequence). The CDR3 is CASSSEGGLYEQYF. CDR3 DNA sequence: TGTGCCAGCAGCTCCGAAGGCGGGCTCTACGAGCAGTACTTC.

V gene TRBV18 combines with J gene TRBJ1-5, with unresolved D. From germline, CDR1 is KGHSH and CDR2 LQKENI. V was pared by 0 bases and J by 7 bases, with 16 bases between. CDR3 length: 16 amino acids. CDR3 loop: CASSPPNGLNGQPQHF. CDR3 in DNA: TGTGCCAGCTCACCACCCAACGGCCTTAACGGGCAGCCCCAGCATTTT.

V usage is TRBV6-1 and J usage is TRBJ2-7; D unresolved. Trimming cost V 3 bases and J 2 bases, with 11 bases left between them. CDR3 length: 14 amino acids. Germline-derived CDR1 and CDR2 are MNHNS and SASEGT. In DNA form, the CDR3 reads TGTGCCAGCAGTGAGTCAGCTCGCGCCTACGAGCAGTACTTC. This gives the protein CASSESARAYEQYF.

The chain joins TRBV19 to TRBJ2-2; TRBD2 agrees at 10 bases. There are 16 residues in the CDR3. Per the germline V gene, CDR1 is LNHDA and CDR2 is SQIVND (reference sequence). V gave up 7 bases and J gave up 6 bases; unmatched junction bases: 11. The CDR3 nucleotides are TGTGCCAGTAACCCCTCCCTAGCGGGGGCGGCCGGGGAGCTGTTTTTT. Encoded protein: CASNPSLAGAAGELFF.

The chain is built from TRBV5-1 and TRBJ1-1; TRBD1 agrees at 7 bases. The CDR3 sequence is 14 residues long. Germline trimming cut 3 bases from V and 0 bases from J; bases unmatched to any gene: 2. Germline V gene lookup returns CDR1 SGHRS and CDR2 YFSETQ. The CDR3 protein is CASSWGQLNTEAFF. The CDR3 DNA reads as TGCGCCAGCAGCTGGGGACAGTTGAACACTGAAGCTTTCTTT.

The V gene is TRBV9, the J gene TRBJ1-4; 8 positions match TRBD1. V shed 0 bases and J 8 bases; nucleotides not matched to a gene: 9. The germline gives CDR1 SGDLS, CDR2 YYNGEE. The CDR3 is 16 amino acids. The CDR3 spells CASSVDGTGGGEKLFF. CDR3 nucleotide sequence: TGTGCCAGCAGCGTAGATGGTACAGGGGGGGGCGAAAAACTGTTTTTT.

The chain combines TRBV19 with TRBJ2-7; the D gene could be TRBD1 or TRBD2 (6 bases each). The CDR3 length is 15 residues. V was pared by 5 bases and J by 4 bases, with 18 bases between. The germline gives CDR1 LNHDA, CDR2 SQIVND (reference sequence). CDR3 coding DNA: TGTGCCAGTAGTGCCGCTCCCCAGGGGAGGTACGAGCAGTACTTC. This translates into CASSAAPQGRYEQYF.

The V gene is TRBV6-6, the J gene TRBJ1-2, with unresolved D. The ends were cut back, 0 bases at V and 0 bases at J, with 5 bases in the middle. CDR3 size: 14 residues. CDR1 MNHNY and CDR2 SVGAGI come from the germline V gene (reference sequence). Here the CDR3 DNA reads TGTGCCAGCAGTTACTCGACGGCTAACTATGGCTACACCTTC. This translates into CASSYSTANYGYTF.

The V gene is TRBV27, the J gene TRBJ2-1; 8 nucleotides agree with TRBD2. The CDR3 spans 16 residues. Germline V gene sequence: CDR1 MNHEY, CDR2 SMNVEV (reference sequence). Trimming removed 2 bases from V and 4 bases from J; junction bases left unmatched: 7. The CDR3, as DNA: TGTGCCAGCAGTTTAAGCACGGGGGGGCCGTACAATGAGCAGTTCTTC. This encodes CASSLSTGGPYNEQFF.

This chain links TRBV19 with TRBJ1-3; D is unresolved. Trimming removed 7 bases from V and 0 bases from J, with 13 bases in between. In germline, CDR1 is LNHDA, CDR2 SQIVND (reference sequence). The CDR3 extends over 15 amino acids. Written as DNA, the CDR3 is TGTGCCAGTACCTCCGAGGGCTTCTCTGGAAACACCATATATTTT. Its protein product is CASTSEGFSGNTIYF.

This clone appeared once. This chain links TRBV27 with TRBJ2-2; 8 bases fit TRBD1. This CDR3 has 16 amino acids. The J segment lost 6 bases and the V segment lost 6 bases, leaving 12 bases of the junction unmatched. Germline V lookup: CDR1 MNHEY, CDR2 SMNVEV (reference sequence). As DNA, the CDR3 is TGTGCCAGCAGGAGGCAGGGGGCGATCGGTGCCGGGGAGCTGTTTTTT. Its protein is CASRRQGAIGAGELFF.

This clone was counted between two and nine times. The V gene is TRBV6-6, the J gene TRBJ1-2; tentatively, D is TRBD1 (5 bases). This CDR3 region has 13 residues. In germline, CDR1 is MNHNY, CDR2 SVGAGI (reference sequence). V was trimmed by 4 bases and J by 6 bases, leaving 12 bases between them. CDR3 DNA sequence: TGTGCCAGCAGTTTCAGGGAAGAGAATGGCTACACCTTC. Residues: CASSFREENGYTF.

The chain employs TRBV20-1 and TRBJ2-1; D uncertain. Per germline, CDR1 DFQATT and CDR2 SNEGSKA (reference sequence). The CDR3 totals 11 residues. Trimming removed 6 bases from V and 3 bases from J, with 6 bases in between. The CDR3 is CSAPVYNEQFF. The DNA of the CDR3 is TGCAGTGCCCCGGTCTACAATGAGCAGTTCTTC.

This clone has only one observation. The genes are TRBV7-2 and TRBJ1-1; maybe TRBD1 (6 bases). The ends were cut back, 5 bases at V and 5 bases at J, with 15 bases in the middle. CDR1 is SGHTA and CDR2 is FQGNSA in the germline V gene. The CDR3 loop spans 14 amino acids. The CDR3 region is CASSHTGIPTEAFF. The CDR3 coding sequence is TGTGCCAGCAGCCACACAGGGATTCCGACTGAAGCTTTCTTT.

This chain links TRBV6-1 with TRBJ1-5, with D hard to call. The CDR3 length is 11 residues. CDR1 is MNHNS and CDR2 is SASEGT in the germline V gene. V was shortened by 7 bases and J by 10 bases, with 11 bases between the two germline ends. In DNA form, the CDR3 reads TGTGCCAGCAATGACCCGGCTCCCCAGCATTTT. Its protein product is CASNDPAPQHF.

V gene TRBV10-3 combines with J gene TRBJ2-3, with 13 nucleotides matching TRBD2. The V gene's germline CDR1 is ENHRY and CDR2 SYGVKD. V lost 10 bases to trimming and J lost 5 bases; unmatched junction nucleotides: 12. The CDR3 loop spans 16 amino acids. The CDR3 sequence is CATGSTSGGALDTQYF. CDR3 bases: TGTGCCACGGGGTCTACTAGCGGGGGGGCTTTAGATACGCAGTATTTT.

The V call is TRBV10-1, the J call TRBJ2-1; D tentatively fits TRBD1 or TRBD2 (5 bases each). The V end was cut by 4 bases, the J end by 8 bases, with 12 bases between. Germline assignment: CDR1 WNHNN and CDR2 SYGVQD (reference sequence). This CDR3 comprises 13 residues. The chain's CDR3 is CASSGDPGDEQFF. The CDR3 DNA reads TGCGCCAGCAGTGGGGACCCCGGCGATGAGCAGTTCTTC.

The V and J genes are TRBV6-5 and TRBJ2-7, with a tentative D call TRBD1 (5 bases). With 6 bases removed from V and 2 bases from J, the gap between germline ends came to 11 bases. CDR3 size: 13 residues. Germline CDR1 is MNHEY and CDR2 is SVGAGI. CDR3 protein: CASRGASAYEQYF. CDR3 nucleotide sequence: TGTGCCAGCAGAGGGGCGTCAGCCTACGAGCAGTACTTC.

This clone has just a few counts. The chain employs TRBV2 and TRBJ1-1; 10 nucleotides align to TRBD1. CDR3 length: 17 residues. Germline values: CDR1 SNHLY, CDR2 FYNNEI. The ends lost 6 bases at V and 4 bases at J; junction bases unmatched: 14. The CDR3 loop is CASRTGTGVAVGTEAFF. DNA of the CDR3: TGTGCCAGCAGGACCGGGACAGGGGTGGCTGTGGGCACTGAAGCTTTCTTT.

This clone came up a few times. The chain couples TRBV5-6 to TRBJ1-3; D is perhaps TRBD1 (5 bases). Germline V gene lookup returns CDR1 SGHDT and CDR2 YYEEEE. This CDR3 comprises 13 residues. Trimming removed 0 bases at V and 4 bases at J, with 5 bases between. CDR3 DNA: TGTGCCAGCAGCTTGGACAGGGGAAACACCATATATTTT. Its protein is CASSLDRGNTIYF.

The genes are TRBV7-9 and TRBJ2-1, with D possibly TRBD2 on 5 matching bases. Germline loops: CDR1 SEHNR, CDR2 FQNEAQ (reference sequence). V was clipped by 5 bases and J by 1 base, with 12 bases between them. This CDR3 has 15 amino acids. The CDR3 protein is CASSHGRGSYNEQFF. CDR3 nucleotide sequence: TGTGCCAGCAGCCACGGAAGAGGGTCCTACAATGAGCAGTTCTTC.

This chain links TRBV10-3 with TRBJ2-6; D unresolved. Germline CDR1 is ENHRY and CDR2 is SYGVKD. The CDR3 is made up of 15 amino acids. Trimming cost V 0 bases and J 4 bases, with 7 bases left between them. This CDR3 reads CAISESNAGANVLTF. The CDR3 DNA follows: TGTGCCATCAGTGAGTCTAACGCAGGGGCCAACGTCCTGACTTTC.

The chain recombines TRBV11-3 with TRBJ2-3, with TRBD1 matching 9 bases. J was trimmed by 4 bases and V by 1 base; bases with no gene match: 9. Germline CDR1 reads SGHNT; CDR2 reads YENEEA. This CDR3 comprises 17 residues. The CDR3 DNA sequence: TGTGCCAGCAGCTTAGGTGGTTGGGACAGGGAAGCAGATACGCAGTATTTT. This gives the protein CASSLGGWDREADTQYF.